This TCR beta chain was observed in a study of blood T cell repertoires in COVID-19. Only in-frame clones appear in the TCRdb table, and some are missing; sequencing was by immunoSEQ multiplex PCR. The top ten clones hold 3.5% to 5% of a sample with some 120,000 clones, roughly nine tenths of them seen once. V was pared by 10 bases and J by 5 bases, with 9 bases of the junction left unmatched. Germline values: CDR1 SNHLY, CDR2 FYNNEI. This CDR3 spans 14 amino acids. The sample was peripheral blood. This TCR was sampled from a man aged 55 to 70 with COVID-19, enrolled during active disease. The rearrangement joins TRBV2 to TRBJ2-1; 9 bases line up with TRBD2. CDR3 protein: CATRWASGNNEQFF. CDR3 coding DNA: TGTGCCACCAGATGGGCTAGCGGGAACAATGAGCAGTTCTTC.